Below, 23 T cell receptor beta chains from the same sample are listed, as sequenced in a study of T cells in Graves' hyperthyroidism and ophthalmopathy. TCR beta CDR3 regions were amplified from RNA transcripts. The HTBI primer set served for first-round RT-PCR of the TCR CDR3. TCRdb reanalysed the multiplex PCR reads using MiXCR and keeps one entry per CDR3 protein. The repertoire holds roughly 350,000 distinct CDR3 sequences, with around 13% as singletons. Sequenced sample: blood. The receptor source for this set is a woman younger than 45 with Graves' ophthalmopathy.

This clonotype was recorded many times. This chain links TRBV28 with TRBJ1-2; perhaps TRBD1 as D (5 bases). This CDR3 spans 14 amino acids. Germline CDR1 reads MDHEN; CDR2 reads SYDVKM. The V end was cut by 3 bases, the J end by 0 bases, with 8 bases between. This chain's CDR3 is CASSFGGTNYGYTF. The CDR3 DNA follows: TGTGCCAGCAGTTTTGGGGGTACTAACTATGGCTACACCTTC.

In this sample, this clonotype turned up many times. This chain joins TRBV9 and TRBJ2-5; D not resolved. Germline lookup yields CDR1 SGDLS and CDR2 YYNGEE. The CDR3 sequence is 14 residues long. V gave up 0 bases and J gave up 3 bases, with 9 bases separating them. CDR3 loop: CASSVGRAEETQYF. Written as DNA, the CDR3 is TGTGCCAGCAGCGTAGGAAGGGCCGAAGAGACCCAGTACTTC.

The sample holds many counts of this clonotype. This chain joins TRBV20-1 and TRBJ2-2, with TRBD1 identical over 10 bases. The CDR3 spans 14 residues. V shed 5 bases and J 7 bases; nucleotides not matched to a gene: 7. CDR1 and CDR2 from the germline V gene are DFQATT and SNEGSKA (reference sequence). CDR3: CSAETGGAGGELFF. The CDR3 coding sequence is TGCAGTGCTGAGACAGGGGGCGCGGGCGGGGAGCTGTTTTTT.

This clonotype was recorded at least ten times. The genes are TRBV11-3 and TRBJ1-1; D unclear. The CDR3 totals 12 residues. CDR1 and CDR2 from the germline V gene are SGHNT and YENEEA. V was shortened by 5 bases and J by 4 bases, with 8 bases between the two germline ends. CDR3 region: CASSPVSTEAFF. The CDR3 DNA reads TGTGCCAGCAGCCCCGTGTCCACTGAAGCTTTCTTT.

The chain combines TRBV25-1 with TRBJ2-6; D gene unclear. The V gene lost 4 bases and the J gene lost 4 bases, with 11 bases spanning the gap. CDR3 length equals 15 residues. Germline V gene data show CDR1 as MGHDK and CDR2 as SYGVNS. Written as DNA, the CDR3 is TGTGCCAGCAGTGTCCCAGTCTCCGGGGCCAACGTCCTGACTTTC. This encodes CASSVPVSGANVLTF.

At least ten counts were recorded for this clonotype. V gene TRBV12-3 or TRBV12-4 combines with J gene TRBJ1-2; a possible D gene is TRBD1 (6 bases). The length of the CDR3 is 12 residues. V shed 8 bases and J shed 5 bases, with 12 bases lying between them. CDR3 protein: CASGTGRYGYTF. CDR3 bases: TGTGCCAGCGGTACAGGGAGGTATGGCTACACCTTC.

Many counts were recorded for this clonotype. V and J are TRBV28 and TRBJ1-5; D remains unclear. V lost 6 bases and J 0 bases, leaving 9 bases between the germline ends. CDR3 size: 14 residues. Germline V gene data show CDR1 as MDHEN and CDR2 as SYDVKM. Here the CDR3 reads CASRPQISNQPQHF. CDR3 sequence (DNA): TGTGCCAGCAGGCCACAGATTAGCAATCAGCCCCAGCATTTT.

This clonotype was seen many times. The V gene is TRBV28, the J gene TRBJ1-5, with 9 nucleotides matching TRBD1. Germline-derived CDR1 and CDR2 are MDHEN and SYDVKM. Unmatched junction bases numbered 9, after V lost 2 bases and J lost 4 bases. This CDR3 spans 17 amino acids. CDR3 in DNA: TGTGCCAGCAGTTTACCTCCGGGACAGGGTAGGAATCAGCCCCAGCATTTT. Protein sequence: CASSLPPGQGRNQPQHF.

There are a few counts of this clonotype. Since a much larger clone is just one base distant, this may be a read error. The chain has TRBV11-1 and TRBJ1-4, with no clear D. Germline V CDR1 and CDR2: SGHAT, FQDESV (reference sequence). The CDR3 extends over 15 amino acids. DNA of the CDR3: TGTGCCAGCAGCCCGCGGACGTCAACTAATGAAAAACGGTTTTTT. Translating it yields CASSPRTSTNEKRFF.

In this sample, this clonotype turned up many times. The genes are TRBV11-2 and TRBJ2-1; D is undetermined. V shed 2 bases and J shed 7 bases, with 9 bases lying between them. CDR1 and CDR2 (germline): SGHAT, FQNNGV. The CDR3 is 13 residues long. CDR3 bases: TGTGCCAGCAGCTTAAAACTTCAAAATGAGCAGTTCTTC. This gives the protein CASSLKLQNEQFF.

V usage is TRBV20-1 and J usage is TRBJ2-1; tentatively, D is TRBD2 (6 bases). The germline V gene encodes CDR1 DFQATT and CDR2 SNEGSKA (reference sequence). The CDR3 runs to 15 residues. V was pared by 5 bases and J by 1 base, with 15 bases between. The CDR3 spells CSAPLPGRSYNEQFF. As DNA, the CDR3 is TGCAGTGCTCCACTCCCTGGGAGGTCCTACAATGAGCAGTTCTTC.

To note about this clonotype: It may be a read error: a sequence one base away is much more abundant. The chain links TRBV7-9 to TRBJ2-3; the D gene is possibly TRBD1 (5 bases). With the DNA end fitting TRBJ1-5 better, the J assignment may be wrong. From germline, CDR1 is SEHNR and CDR2 FQNEAQ (reference sequence). CDR3 length equals 13 residues. The CDR3, as DNA: TGTGCCAGCAGCCTTTTATCAGAGGGGACGCAGCATTTT. Translated, it gives CASSLLSEGTQHF.

Ten or more counts support this clonotype. At one of its ends the junction is not consistent with the germline gene, which may arise from a read error. J is TRBJ1-1 and V is TRBV30; the D gene is possibly TRBD1 (6 bases). The length of the CDR3 is 12 residues. CDR1 and CDR2 (germline): GTSNPN, SVGIG (reference sequence). This CDR3 reads CAWIYGGTETFF. CDR3 sequence (DNA): TGTGCCTGGATTTACGGGGGCACTGAAACTTTCTTT.

This clonotype was seen repeatedly, ten times or more. The V call is TRBV28, the J call TRBJ1-2; D is possibly TRBD1 (6 bases). The germline V gene has CDR1 MDHEN and CDR2 SYDVKM. This CDR3 has 15 amino acids. The germline V and J ends were trimmed by 4 bases and 0 bases, with 12 bases remaining between them. CDR3 residues: CASSSRGGTNYGYTF. DNA for the CDR3: TGTGCCAGCAGTTCGAGAGGGGGGACTAACTATGGCTACACCTTC.

There are a few counts of this clonotype. V and J are TRBV6-1 and TRBJ2-1; maybe TRBD2 (6 bases). This CDR3 comprises 17 residues. CDR1 MNHNS and CDR2 SASEGT come from the germline V gene. V was shortened by 0 bases and J by 2 bases, with 14 bases between the two germline ends. In DNA, the CDR3 is TGTGCCAGCAGTGAAGCGAGGTTGGGGGGTCCCTACAATGAGCAGTTCTTC. Translated, it gives CASSEARLGGPYNEQFF.

There are many counts of this clonotype. The chain employs TRBV28 and TRBJ1-3; a weak D match, TRBD1 (5 bases). The V end was cut by 2 bases, the J end by 2 bases, with 13 bases between. The CDR3 runs 16 residues. Per the germline V gene, CDR1 is MDHEN and CDR2 is SYDVKM. This CDR3 is CASSLNRTPTGNTIYF. CDR3 nucleotides: TGTGCCAGCAGTTTAAACAGGACTCCCACTGGAAACACCATATATTTT.

J is TRBJ1-1 and V is TRBV30; no firm D call. V gave up 3 bases and J gave up 2 bases, with 10 bases separating them. The CDR3 totals 13 residues. Looked up from germline, CDR1 is GTSNPN and CDR2 is SVGIG (reference sequence). CDR3 sequence (DNA): TGTGCCTGGAGATCAGCCGTAAACACTGAAGCTTTCTTT. This gives the protein CAWRSAVNTEAFF.

J is TRBJ2-3 and V is TRBV4-1; TRBD1 matches at 7 bases. This CDR3 spans 16 amino acids. V trimming: 0 bases; J trimming: 1 base; junction bases outside the gene matches: 4. The germline V gene encodes CDR1 MGHRA and CDR2 YSYEKL. In DNA, the CDR3 is TGCGCCAGCAGCCAAGAGCCGGGGACAGGCACAGATACGCAGTATTTT. Translating gives CASSQEPGTGTDTQYF.

There are many counts of this clonotype. The chain recombines TRBV12-3 or TRBV12-4 with TRBJ2-1; D perhaps matches TRBD1 (6 bases). V gave up 7 bases and J gave up 10 bases, with 11 bases separating them. The CDR3 is 11 residues long. For the CDR3, the DNA is TGTGCCAGCAAACTTAGGGGGGAGCAGTTCTTC. Translating it yields CASKLRGEQFF.

This clonotype was seen only a few times. The V and J genes are TRBV12-3 or TRBV12-4 and TRBJ2-2; TRBD1 matches at 12 bases. The CDR3 covers 16 residues. V was pared by 4 bases and J by 4 bases, with 4 bases of the junction left unmatched. The CDR3 DNA reads TGTGCCAGCAGTTGGGACAGGGGGCGAGGCACCGGGGAGCTGTTTTTT. Translated: CASSWDRGRGTGELFF.

Ten or more counts support this clonotype. The gene calls are TRBV11-2 and TRBJ2-5, with TRBD2 identical over 14 bases. There are 15 residues in the CDR3. With 3 bases clipped from V and 5 bases from J, the junction kept 2 bases outside the gene matches. The germline V gene encodes CDR1 SGHAT and CDR2 FQNNGV. In nucleotides, the CDR3 is TGTGCCAGCAGCTTGGGACTAGCGGGGGTTGAGACCCAGTACTTC. It translates to CASSLGLAGVETQYF. Complete variable domain (other parts from reference TRBV11-2 and TRBJ2-5): EAGVAQSPRYKIIEKRQSVAFWCNPISGHATLYWYQQILGQGPKLLIQFQNNGVVDDSQLPKDRFSAERLKGVDSTLKIQPAKLEDSAVYLCASSLGLAGVETQYFGPGTRLLVL.

This clonotype was seen ten or more times. The V call is TRBV20-1, the J call TRBJ2-2; D gene unclear. Germline loops: CDR1 DFQATT, CDR2 SNEGSKA (reference sequence). Trimming cost V 0 bases and J 7 bases, with 9 bases left between them. The CDR3 is made up of 13 amino acids. CDR3 region: CSAREPYVGELFF. The CDR3 DNA sequence: TGCAGTGCTAGAGAACCATATGTCGGGGAGCTGTTTTTT.

The sample holds many counts of this clonotype. The rearrangement joins TRBV11-2 to TRBJ1-2, with TRBD1 matching 10 bases. CDR3 size: 14 residues. Germline loops: CDR1 SGHAT, CDR2 FQNNGV. V gave up 5 bases and J gave up 5 bases; unmatched junction bases: 5. For the CDR3, the DNA is TGTGCCAGCAGCCCTGGGGGACAGGGGTATGGCTACACCTTC. Its translation is CASSPGGQGYGYTF.